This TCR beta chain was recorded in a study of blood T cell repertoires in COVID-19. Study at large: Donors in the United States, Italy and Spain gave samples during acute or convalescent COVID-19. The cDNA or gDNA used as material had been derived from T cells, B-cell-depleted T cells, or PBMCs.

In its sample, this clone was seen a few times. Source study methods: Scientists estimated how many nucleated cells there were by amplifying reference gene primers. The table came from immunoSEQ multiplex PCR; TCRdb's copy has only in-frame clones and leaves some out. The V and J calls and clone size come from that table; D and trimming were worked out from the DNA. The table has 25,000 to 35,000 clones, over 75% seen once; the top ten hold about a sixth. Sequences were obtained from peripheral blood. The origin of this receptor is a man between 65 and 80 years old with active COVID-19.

The CDR3 reads CASSVSLRGTGELFF. The CDR3 nucleotides are TGTGCCAGCAGCGTTTCACTTAGGGGGACCGGGGAGCTGTTTTTT. The rearrangement joins TRBV9 to TRBJ2-2; possibly TRBD1 for D (6 bases). This CDR3 comprises 15 residues. Germline V lookup: CDR1 SGDLS, CDR2 YYNGEE. V was pared by 2 bases and J by 5 bases, with 13 bases between.